The entry below describes one T cell receptor (beta chain). This entry is derived from a study of T cells in Graves' hyperthyroidism and ophthalmopathy. CDR1 LNHDA and CDR2 SQIVND come from the germline V gene (reference sequence). Trimming stripped 4 bases from V and 9 bases from J, with 19 bases between. The CDR3 spans 15 residues. The CDR3 regions of TCR beta were amplified from RNA transcripts. An initial round of RT-PCR targeting the TCR CDR3 relied on the HTBI primer set. TCRdb re-called the multiplex PCR reads through MiXCR, storing one row per CDR3 protein. The sample has a few hundred thousand distinct CDR3 sequences; roughly an eighth are singletons. Uncontrolled infections, other autoimmune diseases, pregnancy or lactation led to exclusion of patients.

The sequenced material came from blood. This TCR was recovered from a woman between 18 and 29 years old with Graves' hyperthyroidism. The chain has TRBV19 and TRBJ2-1; D is uncertain. CDR3 protein: CASSTSWTRGGEQFF. DNA of the CDR3: TGTGCCAGTAGTACTTCCTGGACCCGCGGCGGTGAGCAGTTCTTC.